The 30 T cell receptor beta chains reported below all come from one sample, sequenced in a study of somatic mutations in cytotoxic T cells in rheumatoid arthritis. TCRdb keeps only in-frame clones here, not all; method: immunoSEQ multiplex PCR. The sample consists of under 15,000 clones, roughly 80% of them appearing once. The specimen was CD8+ T cells sorted from blood. Source of these receptors: a woman between 40 and 50 years old in good health.

The chain has TRBV5-5 and TRBJ2-7; 10 bases are shared with TRBD2. The ends lost 1 base at V and 8 bases at J; junction bases unmatched: 18. Germline assignment: CDR1 SGHKS and CDR2 YYEKEE (reference sequence). This CDR3 region has 18 residues. The CDR3 DNA sequence: TGTGCCAGCAGCTTGCCAAGCGGGGGGGCAAAAATAGTTCACAAGCAGTACGTC. Residues: CASSLPSGGAKIVHKQYV.

The V gene is TRBV27, the J gene TRBJ1-2; TRBD1 is a possible D gene (6 bases). Germline lookup yields CDR1 MNHEY and CDR2 SMNVEV (reference sequence). Trimming removed 3 bases at V and 6 bases at J, with 17 bases between. The CDR3 runs to 15 residues. CDR3 protein: CASSLYLGGRDGYTF. The CDR3 nucleotides are TGTGCCAGCAGTTTGTACCTCGGGGGGCGCGATGGCTACACCTTC.

J is TRBJ1-2 and V is TRBV6-1, with D possibly matching TRBD1 (6 bases). Trimming took off 3 bases at V and 6 bases at J, with 14 bases between the two ends. Looked up from germline, CDR1 is MNHNS and CDR2 is SASEGT. The CDR3 is 14 amino acids. As DNA, the CDR3 is TGTGCCAGCAGTGATCCGAGGGGGGGCGATGGCTACACCTTC. This sequence encodes CASSDPRGGDGYTF.

This clone was counted once. This sequence joins TRBV28 and TRBJ2-1, with D perhaps TRBD1 (6 bases). Trimming left V 5 bases short and J 6 bases short, with 14 bases between. The germline CDR1 and CDR2 sequences are MDHEN and SYDVKM. The CDR3 runs 14 residues. The CDR3 DNA sequence: TGTGCCAGCAGTCGGGCCGGACAGTTCAATGAGCAGTTCTTC. Translation: CASSRAGQFNEQFF.

The chain joins TRBV4-3 to TRBJ2-1, with D possibly matching TRBD2 (6 bases). Per the germline V gene, CDR1 is LGHNA and CDR2 is YSLEER. Trimming removed 0 bases at V and 0 bases at J, with 12 bases between. CDR3 length: 17 residues. As DNA, the CDR3 is TGCGCCAGCAGCCAAGATATGGCGGGGAACTCCTACAATGAGCAGTTCTTC. Its protein is CASSQDMAGNSYNEQFF.

This rearrangement joins TRBV9 to TRBJ2-5; 7 bases map to TRBD2. CDR1 and CDR2 from the germline V gene are SGDLS and YYNGEE. The CDR3 has 15 residues. V lost 4 bases to trimming and J lost 2 bases; unmatched junction nucleotides: 8. The CDR3 here is CASSSGLLTQETQYF. CDR3 nucleotides: TGTGCCAGCAGCTCGGGACTACTAACGCAAGAGACCCAGTACTTC.

The CDR3 protein is CASSLGGGDYGYTF. Here the CDR3 DNA reads TGTGCCAGCAGCTTAGGGGGGGGCGACTATGGCTACACCTTC. The gene calls are TRBV7-8 and TRBJ1-2, with D tentatively TRBD1 (6 bases). The CDR3 length is 14 residues. V dropped 1 base and J dropped 3 bases, with 9 bases sitting between them. Germline loops: CDR1 SGHVS, CDR2 FQNEAQ. Variable domain in full (rest from reference TRBV7-8 and TRBJ1-2): GAGVSQSPRYKVAKRGQDVALRCDPISGHVSLFWYQQALGQGPEFLTYFQNEAQLDKSGLPSDRFFAERPEGSVSTLKIQRTQQEDSAVYLCASSLGGGDYGYTFGSGTRLTVV.

The gene calls are TRBV7-9 and TRBJ2-5, with 9 bases lining up with TRBD1. The germline V gene encodes CDR1 SEHNR and CDR2 FQNEAQ (reference sequence). V lost 5 bases to trimming and J lost 1 base; unmatched junction nucleotides: 5. This CDR3 is built from 15 residues. In DNA form, the CDR3 reads TGTGCCAGCAGCCGACAGGGGGGGATCCAAGAGACCCAGTACTTC. Protein product: CASSRQGGIQETQYF.

This chain links TRBV19 with TRBJ1-2; 9 bases align to TRBD1. Germline V gene data show CDR1 as LNHDA and CDR2 as SQIVND (reference sequence). The CDR3 runs to 14 residues. V dropped 3 bases and J dropped 4; count of bases not matched to a gene: 3. CDR3 residues: CASSMDRGGYGYTF. For the CDR3, the DNA is TGTGCCAGTAGTATGGACAGGGGCGGCTATGGCTACACCTTC.

This rearrangement joins TRBV7-8 to TRBJ1-1; maybe TRBD1 (6 bases). Germline-derived CDR1 and CDR2 are SGHVS and FQNEAQ. There are 15 residues in the CDR3. V dropped 4 bases and J dropped 3 bases, with 15 bases sitting between them. This CDR3 is CASSSGGARDTEAFF. The CDR3 DNA sequence: TGTGCCAGCAGCTCGGGGGGGGCCCGGGACACTGAAGCTTTCTTT.

The chain uses TRBV11-2 and TRBJ1-2, with D hard to call. CDR3 length: 15 amino acids. Germline loops: CDR1 SGHAT, CDR2 FQNNGV. V dropped 3 bases and J dropped 6 bases, with 17 bases sitting between them. This CDR3 is CASSLQATVVHGYTF. The CDR3 DNA reads as TGTGCCAGCAGCTTGCAGGCCACAGTGGTTCATGGCTACACCTTC.

The chain recombines TRBV11-3 with TRBJ2-7; possible D gene TRBD1, 5 bases. This CDR3 is 17 amino acids long. Germline V gene lookup returns CDR1 SGHNT and CDR2 YENEEA. V was cut by 0 bases and J by 1 base, with 16 bases left in between. The DNA of the CDR3 is TGTGCCAGCAGCTTAGATATTTGGCAGGGAAAATCCTACGAGCAGTACTTC. Translated, it gives CASSLDIWQGKSYEQYF. Full variable domain (rest looked up from reference TRBV11-3 and TRBJ2-7): EAGVVQSPRYKIIEKKQPVAFWCNPISGHNTLYWYLQNLGQGPELLIRYENEEAVDDSQLPKDRFSAERLKGVDSTLKIQPAELGDSAVYLCASSLDIWQGKSYEQYFGPGTRLTVT.

The chain recombines TRBV7-8 with TRBJ2-7; TRBD1 aligns across 9 bases. V dropped 3 bases and J dropped 2; count of bases not matched to a gene: 5. This CDR3 region has 15 residues. CDR1 SGHVS and CDR2 FQNEAQ come from the germline V gene. The CDR3 loop reads CASSFSGTGTYEQYF. The CDR3, as DNA: TGTGCCAGCAGCTTCTCCGGGACAGGGACCTACGAGCAGTACTTC.

The table lists this clone with a few counts. This rearrangement joins TRBV6-6 to TRBJ2-7; 7 nucleotides align to TRBD1. The length of the CDR3 is 13 residues. J was trimmed by 6 bases and V by 0 bases; bases with no gene match: 2. Germline V gene sequence: CDR1 MNHNY, CDR2 SVGAGI (reference sequence). For the CDR3, the DNA is TGTGCCAGCAGTTACTCAGGGGGCGGCGAGCAGTACTTC. This encodes CASSYSGGGEQYF.

V gene TRBV12-5 combines with J gene TRBJ2-1; no firm D call. This CDR3 spans 13 amino acids. Trimming pared 8 bases from V and 2 bases from J, leaving 10 bases between. Germline V gene lookup returns CDR1 LGHNT and CDR2 FRNRAP. The CDR3 DNA reads TGTGCTAGTTCTGACACGCCCTACAATGAGCAGTTCTTC. Translated: CASSDTPYNEQFF.

The V call is TRBV7-8, the J call TRBJ2-7; D gene uncertain. Germline values: CDR1 SGHVS, CDR2 FQNEAQ. V lost 2 bases, J lost 3 bases, and 11 bases lay in between. This CDR3 comprises 14 residues. The DNA for the CDR3 is TGTGCCAGCAGCTTACCCGAGGTCCTCTACGAGCAGTACTTC. Its translation is CASSLPEVLYEQYF.

This clone was observed a handful of times. The J gene is TRBJ1-1, the V gene TRBV5-4; D unclear. The CDR3 contains 14 residues. V was pared by 1 base and J by 0 bases, with 7 bases between. Germline CDR1 is SGHNT and CDR2 is YYREEE (reference sequence). The CDR3 loop is CASSLQQMNTEAFF. The DNA of the CDR3 is TGTGCCAGCAGCTTGCAACAGATGAACACTGAAGCTTTCTTT.

The chain couples TRBV27 to TRBJ1-5, with 7 bases identical to TRBD1. CDR1 and CDR2 (germline): MNHEY, SMNVEV (reference sequence). The CDR3 spans 15 residues. Germline trimming cut 0 bases from V and 5 bases from J; bases unmatched to any gene: 4. DNA for the CDR3: TGTGCCAGCAGTTTATCCACAGGGGAGGATCAGCCCCAGCATTTT. Translating it yields CASSLSTGEDQPQHF.

This clone was observed a single time. The CDR3 sequence: CASSPAGGSTDTQYF. The CDR3 nucleotides are TGTGCCAGCAGCCCAGCAGGGGGAAGCACAGATACGCAGTATTTT. V and J are TRBV11-2 and TRBJ2-3; 7 bases align to TRBD1. The CDR3 spans 15 residues. Per the germline V gene, CDR1 is SGHAT and CDR2 is FQNNGV. V lost 5 bases and J lost 0; bases outside the gene matches: 5.

This clone occurred once. The chain couples TRBV7-9 to TRBJ2-1; 7 bases are shared with TRBD1. V lost 2 bases, J lost 8 bases, and 12 bases stayed unmatched. This CDR3 is built from 16 residues. Germline V gene lookup returns CDR1 SEHNR and CDR2 FQNEAQ (reference sequence). The CDR3 sequence: CASSLTLVIGGHEQFF. The CDR3 DNA reads as TGTGCCAGCAGCTTAACCCTAGTCATAGGGGGCCATGAGCAGTTCTTC.

This clone has only one observation. The chain uses TRBV12-2 and TRBJ2-4. TRBV12-2 is a pseudogene locus. This CDR3 is built from 16 residues. The CDR3 sequence is CASRLFPGTDRNIQYF. As DNA, the CDR3 is TGTGCAAGTCGCTTATTTCCGGGGACCGACCGAAACATTCAGTACTTC.

The chain employs TRBV4-2 and TRBJ2-5; D might be TRBD1 or TRBD2, each matching 5 bases. CDR3 length equals 16 residues. The germline CDR1 and CDR2 sequences are LGHNA and YNFKEQ. With 4 bases removed from V and 2 bases from J, the gap between germline ends came to 17 bases. The CDR3 nucleotides read TGTGCCAGCAGCCCGTTTAGTGGGGGAGCTCAAGAGACCCAGTACTTC. Translation: CASSPFSGGAQETQYF.

CDR3 nucleotide sequence: TGTGCCAGCAGTTTTGGTGGGGGGCTCGGCTATGGCTACACCTTC. As protein: CASSFGGGLGYGYTF. The chain combines TRBV27 with TRBJ1-2; a possible D gene is TRBD1 (6 bases). Trimming took 3 bases from V and 4 from J, leaving 15 bases between them. Germline V gene lookup returns CDR1 MNHEY and CDR2 SMNVEV (reference sequence). The CDR3 has 15 residues.

V and J are TRBV4-3 and TRBJ2-7; the match to TRBD2 covers 12 bases. V lost 2 bases, J lost 4 bases, and 6 bases stayed unmatched. Germline CDR1 LGHNA, CDR2 YSLEER. This CDR3 has 16 amino acids. CDR3 sequence: CASSQLLAGGRYEQYF. CDR3 nucleotides: TGCGCCAGCAGCCAACTCCTAGCGGGAGGGCGGTACGAGCAGTACTTC.

The chain joins TRBV7-6 to TRBJ2-7; D might be TRBD2 (5 bases). Germline V gene sequence: CDR1 SGHVS, CDR2 FNYEAQ. The CDR3 length is 14 residues. The V end was cut by 5 bases, the J end by 1 base, with 12 bases between. The CDR3 bases are TGTGCCAGCAGCCGCGGAGGAAATTCCTACGAGCAGTACTTC. Protein sequence: CASSRGGNSYEQYF.

The CDR3 DNA follows: TGTGCCAGCAGAAACAGGGGGAGCAATCAGCCCCAGCATTTT. This encodes CASRNRGSNQPQHF. This sequence joins TRBV28 and TRBJ1-5; 8 bases are shared with TRBD1. Trimming at V came to 6 bases and at J to 1 base, leaving 2 bases not matched to a gene. CDR3 length: 14 residues. In germline, CDR1 is MDHEN, CDR2 SYDVKM.

This clone occurred once. V and J are TRBV28 and TRBJ1-4; D remains ambiguous. Germline V gives CDR1 MDHEN, CDR2 SYDVKM. This CDR3 comprises 15 residues. V was trimmed by 6 bases and J by 0 bases, leaving 11 bases between them. The CDR3 DNA sequence: TGTGCCAGCAGGACCGAATTTGCAACTAATGAAAAACTGTTTTTT. Its translation is CASRTEFATNEKLFF.

V gene TRBV9 combines with J gene TRBJ2-3, with D hard to call. The CDR3 spans 14 residues. Deletions cut 1 base from V and 0 bases from J, with 6 bases between. In germline, CDR1 is SGDLS, CDR2 YYNGEE. CDR3 sequence (DNA): TGTGCCAGCAGCGTATTGTCTAGCACAGATACGCAGTATTTT. Amino acid sequence: CASSVLSSTDTQYF. The full variable domain, with the rest looked up from reference TRBV9 and TRBJ2-3, is DSGVTQTPKHLITATGQRVTLRCSPRSGDLSVYWYQQSLDQGLQFLIQYYNGEERAKGNILERFSAQQFPDLHSELNLSSLELGDSALYFCASSVLSSTDTQYFGPGTRLTVL.

The sample holds one count of this clone. The chain carries TRBV9 and TRBJ1-3; D is undetermined. Germline loops: CDR1 SGDLS, CDR2 YYNGEE. The CDR3 runs to 14 residues. V was clipped by 4 bases and J by 0 bases, with 8 bases between them. CDR3: CASSPLFSGNTIYF. In DNA, the CDR3 is TGTGCCAGCAGCCCACTCTTCTCTGGAAACACCATATATTTT. The full variable domain, completed using reference TRBV9 and TRBJ1-3, is DSGVTQTPKHLITATGQRVTLRCSPRSGDLSVYWYQQSLDQGLQFLIQYYNGEERAKGNILERFSAQQFPDLHSELNLSSLELGDSALYFCASSPLFSGNTIYFGEGSWLTVV.

The rearrangement joins TRBV18 to TRBJ1-2; D ambiguous. In germline, CDR1 is KGHSH, CDR2 LQKENI. Trimming removed 2 bases from V and 2 bases from J, with 18 bases in between. CDR3 length: 17 residues. As DNA, the CDR3 is TGTGCCAGCTCACCATCGGCTAATCTTCTCTGGAACTATGGCTACACCTTC. Amino acid sequence: CASSPSANLLWNYGYTF.